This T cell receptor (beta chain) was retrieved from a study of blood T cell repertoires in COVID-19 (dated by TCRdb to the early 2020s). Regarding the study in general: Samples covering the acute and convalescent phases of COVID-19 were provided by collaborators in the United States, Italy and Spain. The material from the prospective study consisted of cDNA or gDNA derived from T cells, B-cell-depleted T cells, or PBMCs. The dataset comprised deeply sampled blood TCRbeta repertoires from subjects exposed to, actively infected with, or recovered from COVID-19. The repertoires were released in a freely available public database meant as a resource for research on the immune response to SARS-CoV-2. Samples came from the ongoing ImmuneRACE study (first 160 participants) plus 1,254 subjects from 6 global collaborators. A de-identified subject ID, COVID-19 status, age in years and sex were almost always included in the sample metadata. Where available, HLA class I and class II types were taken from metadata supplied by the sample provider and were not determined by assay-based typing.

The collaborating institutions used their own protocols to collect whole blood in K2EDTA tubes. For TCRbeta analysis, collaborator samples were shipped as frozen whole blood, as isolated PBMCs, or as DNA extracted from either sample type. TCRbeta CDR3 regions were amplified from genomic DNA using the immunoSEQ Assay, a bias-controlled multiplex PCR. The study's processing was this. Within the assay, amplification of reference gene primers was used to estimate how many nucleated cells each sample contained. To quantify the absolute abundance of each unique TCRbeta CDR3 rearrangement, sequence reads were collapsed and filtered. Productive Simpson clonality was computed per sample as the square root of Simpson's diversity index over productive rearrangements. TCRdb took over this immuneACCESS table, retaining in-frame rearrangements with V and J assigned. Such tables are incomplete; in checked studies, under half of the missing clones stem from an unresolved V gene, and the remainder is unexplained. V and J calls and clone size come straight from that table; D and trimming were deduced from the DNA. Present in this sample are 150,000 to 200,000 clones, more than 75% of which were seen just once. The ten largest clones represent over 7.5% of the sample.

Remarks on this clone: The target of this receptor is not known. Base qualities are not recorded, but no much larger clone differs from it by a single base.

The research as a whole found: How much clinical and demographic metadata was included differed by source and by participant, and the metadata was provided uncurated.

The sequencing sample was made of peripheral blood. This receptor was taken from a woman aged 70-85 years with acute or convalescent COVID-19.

Read as DNA, the sequence is TGTGCCAGCTACTCGAGGGCGGGGAGCACTGAAGCTTTCTTT. The resulting protein is CASYSRAGSTEAFF. This sequence uses TRBV6-5 and TRBJ1-1, with the D gene too uncertain to name. The CDR3 numbers 14 residues from cysteine through phenylalanine. Only CDR3 DNA remains: 42 bases, in frame from the first base. The germline V gene sets CDR1 to MNHEY and CDR2 to SVGAGI. Trimming takes 8 bases from V and 4 bases from J, and the germline ends sit 17 bases apart.